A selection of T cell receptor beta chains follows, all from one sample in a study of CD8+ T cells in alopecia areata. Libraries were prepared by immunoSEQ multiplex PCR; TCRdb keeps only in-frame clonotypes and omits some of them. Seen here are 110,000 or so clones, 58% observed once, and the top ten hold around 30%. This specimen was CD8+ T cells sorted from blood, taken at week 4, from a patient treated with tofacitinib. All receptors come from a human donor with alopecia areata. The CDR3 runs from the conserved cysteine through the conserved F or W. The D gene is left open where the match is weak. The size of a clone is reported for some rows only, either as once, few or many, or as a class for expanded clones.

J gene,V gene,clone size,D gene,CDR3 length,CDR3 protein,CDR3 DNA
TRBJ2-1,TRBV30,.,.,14,CAWSWAAPYNEQFF,TGTGCCTGGAGTTGGGCGGCGCCCTACAATGAGCAGTTCTTC
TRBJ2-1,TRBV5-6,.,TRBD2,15,CASSPGNGGADEQFF,TGTGCCAGCAGCCCCGGTAACGGGGGGGCCGATGAGCAGTTCTTC
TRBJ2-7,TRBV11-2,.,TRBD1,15,CASSLGPRGTYEQYF,TGTGCCAGCAGCTTAGGTCCCAGGGGGACCTACGAGCAGTACTTC
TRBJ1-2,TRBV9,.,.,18,CASSRPLPLVLHNYGYTF,TGTGCCAGCAGCCGACCCTTACCCCTGGTACTACATAACTATGGCTACACCTTC
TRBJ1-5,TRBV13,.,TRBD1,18,CASSSGESDRERGQPQHF,TGTGCCAGCAGCTCTGGGGAATCGGACAGGGAGAGGGGACAGCCCCAGCATTTT
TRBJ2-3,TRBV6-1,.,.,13,CASSARFTDTQYF,TGTGCCAGCAGTGCGCGGTTCACAGATACGCAGTATTTT
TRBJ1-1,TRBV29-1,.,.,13,CSVAQWGSTEAFF,TGCAGCGTTGCTCAATGGGGCTCCACTGAAGCTTTCTTT
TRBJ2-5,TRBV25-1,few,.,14,CASSPTEYQETQYF,TGTGCCAGCAGCCCAACAGAGTACCAAGAGACCCAGTACTTC
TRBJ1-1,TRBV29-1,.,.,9,CSVVPEAFF,TGCAGCGTTGTTCCTGAAGCTTTCTTT
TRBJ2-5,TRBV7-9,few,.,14,CASSPDPGWETQYF,TGTGCCAGCAGCCCTGACCCGGGGTGGGAGACCCAGTACTTC
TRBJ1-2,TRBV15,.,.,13,CATSRGGPYGYTF,TGTGCCACCAGCAGGGGAGGGCCCTATGGCTACACCTTC
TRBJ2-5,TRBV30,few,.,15,CAWQLLGGQQETQYF,TGTGCCTGGCAACTGCTGGGGGGGCAACAAGAGACCCAGTACTTC
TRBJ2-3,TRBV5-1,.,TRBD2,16,CASSEGLAGTTDTQYF,TGCGCCAGCAGCGAGGGACTAGCGGGGACCACAGATACGCAGTATTTT
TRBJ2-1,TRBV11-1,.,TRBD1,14,CASSLSQGYNEQFF,TGTGCCAGCAGCTTATCACAGGGGTACAATGAGCAGTTCTTC
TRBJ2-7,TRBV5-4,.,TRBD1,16,CASSTTGPSGVHEQYF,TGTGCCAGCAGCACGACAGGGCCCTCTGGGGTCCACGAGCAGTACTTC
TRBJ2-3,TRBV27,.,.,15,CASSLGTTSTDTQYF,TGTGCCAGCAGTTTAGGGACAACTAGCACAGATACGCAGTATTTT
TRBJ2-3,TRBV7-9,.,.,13,CASTSLPSDTQYF,TGTGCCAGCACTTCGCTTCCCTCCGATACGCAGTATTTT
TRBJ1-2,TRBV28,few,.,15,CASSLMAGGDYGYTF,TGTGCCAGCAGTTTAATGGCGGGGGGGGACTATGGCTACACCTTC
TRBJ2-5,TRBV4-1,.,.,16,CASSQDSVGRPETQYF,TGCGCCAGCAGCCAAGATTCGGTGGGCCGACCGGAGACCCAGTACTTC
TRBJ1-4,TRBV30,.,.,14,CAWSVWGKSEKLFF,TGTGCCTGGAGTGTATGGGGGAAAAGTGAAAAACTGTTTTTT
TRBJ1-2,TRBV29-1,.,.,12,CSVGSDLYGYTF,TGCAGCGTTGGGTCGGACCTTTATGGCTACACCTTC
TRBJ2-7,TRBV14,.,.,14,CASSRDAREYEQYF,TGTGCCAGCAGCCGGGACGCTCGGGAGTACGAGCAGTACTTC
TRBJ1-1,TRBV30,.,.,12,CAWRLSDTEAFF,TGTGCCTGGAGATTATCGGACACTGAAGCTTTCTTT
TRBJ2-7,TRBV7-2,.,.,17,CASSLFDRQYASYEQYF,TGTGCCAGCAGCTTGTTTGACCGACAGTATGCCTCCTACGAGCAGTACTTC
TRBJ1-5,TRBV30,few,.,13,CAWATGMEQPQHF,TGTGCCTGGGCAACAGGGATGGAGCAGCCCCAGCATTTT
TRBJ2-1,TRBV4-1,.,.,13,CASSQREGGEQFF,TGCGCCAGCAGCCAAAGAGAGGGAGGTGAGCAGTTCTTC
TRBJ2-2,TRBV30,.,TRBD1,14,CACKDRGDTGELFF,TGTGCCTGCAAAGACAGGGGGGACACCGGGGAGCTGTTTTTT
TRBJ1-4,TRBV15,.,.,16,CATSREGANANEKLFF,TGTGCCACCAGCAGAGAGGGGGCCAATGCTAATGAAAAACTGTTTTTT
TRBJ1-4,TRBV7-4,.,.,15,CASSPPRGRNEKLFF,TGTGCCAGCAGCCCCCCCCGGGGGAGGAATGAAAAACTGTTTTTT
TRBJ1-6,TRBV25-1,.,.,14,CASSGRTANSPLHF,TGTGCCAGCAGTGGCCGGACAGCAAATTCACCCCTCCACTTT
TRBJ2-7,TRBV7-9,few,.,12,CASSLFGDEQYF,TGTGCCAGCAGCTTATTCGGGGACGAGCAGTACTTC
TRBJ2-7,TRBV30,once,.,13,CAWTVGGGYEQYF,TGTGCCTGGACGGTAGGGGGTGGTTACGAGCAGTACTTC
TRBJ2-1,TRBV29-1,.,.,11,CSVIKSNEQFF,TGCAGCGTTATTAAGTCCAATGAGCAGTTCTTC
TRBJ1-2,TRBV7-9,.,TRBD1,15,CASSSPRDRGFRYTF,TGTGCCAGCAGCTCGCCCCGGGACAGGGGTTTTCGCTACACCTTC
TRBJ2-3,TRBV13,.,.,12,CASSLGTDTQYF,TGTGCCAGCAGCTTAGGGACAGATACGCAGTATTTT
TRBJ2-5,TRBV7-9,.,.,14,CASTLTTLEETQYF,TGTGCCAGCACCCTGACTACCTTGGAAGAGACCCAGTACTTC
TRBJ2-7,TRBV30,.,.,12,CAWSDNSYEQYF,TGTGCCTGGAGTGATAACAGCTACGAGCAGTACTTC
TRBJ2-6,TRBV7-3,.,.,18,CASSPSPDPFSGANVLTF,TGTGCCAGCAGCCCCTCCCCGGACCCTTTCTCTGGGGCCAACGTCCTGACTTTC
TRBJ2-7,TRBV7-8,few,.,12,CASSPGGDEQYF,TGTGCCAGCAGCCCAGGAGGGGACGAGCAGTACTTC
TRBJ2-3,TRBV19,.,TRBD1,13,CASAGGVTDTQYF,TGTGCCAGTGCAGGGGGCGTCACAGATACGCAGTATTTT
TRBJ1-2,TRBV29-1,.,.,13,CSVPEGGPNGYTF,TGCAGCGTTCCTGAGGGGGGCCCTAATGGCTACACCTTC
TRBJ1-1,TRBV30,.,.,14,CAWRVDSFDPEAFF,TGTGCCTGGAGGGTGGACAGTTTCGACCCTGAAGCTTTCTTT
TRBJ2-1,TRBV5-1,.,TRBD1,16,CASSLSPGQGVNEQFF,TGCGCCAGCAGCTTGTCCCCGGGACAGGGGGTCAATGAGCAGTTCTTC
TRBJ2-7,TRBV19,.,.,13,CASSAAIAYEQYF,TGTGCCAGTAGTGCAGCTATAGCCTACGAGCAGTACTTC
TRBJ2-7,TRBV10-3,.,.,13,CAISEGQIYEQYF,TGTGCCATCAGTGAGGGACAGATTTACGAGCAGTACTTC
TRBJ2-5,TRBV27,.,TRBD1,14,CASRRTGPQETQYF,TGTGCCAGCAGACGGACAGGACCTCAAGAGACCCAGTACTTC
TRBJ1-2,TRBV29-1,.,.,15,CSVELGWPGAGGYTF,TGCAGCGTTGAATTGGGATGGCCGGGCGCCGGGGGCTACACCTTC
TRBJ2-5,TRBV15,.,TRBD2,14,CATSTGGIQETQYF,TGTGCCACCAGCACCGGGGGGATACAAGAGACCCAGTACTTC
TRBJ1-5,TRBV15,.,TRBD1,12,CATSSGQEPQHF,TGTGCCACCAGCAGCGGACAGGAGCCCCAGCATTTT
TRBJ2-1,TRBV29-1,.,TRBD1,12,CSVRTGGDEQFF,TGCAGCGTACGGACAGGGGGTGATGAGCAGTTCTTC
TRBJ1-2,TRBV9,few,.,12,CASSARDYGYTF,TGTGCCAGCAGCGCGCGGGACTATGGCTACACCTTC
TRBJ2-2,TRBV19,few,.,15,CASSAPGPETGELFF,TGTGCCAGTAGTGCCCCGGGTCCGGAGACCGGGGAGCTGTTTTTT
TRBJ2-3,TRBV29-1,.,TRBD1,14,CSVPDRPYTDTQYF,TGCAGCGTCCCGGACAGGCCCTACACAGATACGCAGTATTTT